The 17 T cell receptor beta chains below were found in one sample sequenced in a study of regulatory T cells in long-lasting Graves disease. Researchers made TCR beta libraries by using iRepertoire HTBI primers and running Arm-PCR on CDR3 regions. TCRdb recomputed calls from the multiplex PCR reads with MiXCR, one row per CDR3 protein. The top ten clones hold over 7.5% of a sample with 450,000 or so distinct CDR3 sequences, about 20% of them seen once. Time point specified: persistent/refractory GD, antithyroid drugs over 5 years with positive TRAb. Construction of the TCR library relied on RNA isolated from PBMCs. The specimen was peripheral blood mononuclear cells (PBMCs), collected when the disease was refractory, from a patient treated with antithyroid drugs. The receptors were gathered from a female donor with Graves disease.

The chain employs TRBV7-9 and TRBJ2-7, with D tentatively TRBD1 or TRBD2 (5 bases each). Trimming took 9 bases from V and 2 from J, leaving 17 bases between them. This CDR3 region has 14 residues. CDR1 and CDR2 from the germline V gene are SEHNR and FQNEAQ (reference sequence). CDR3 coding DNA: TGTGCCAGTAGTATAGGGGACCGGACCTACGAGCAGTACTTC. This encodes CASSIGDRTYEQYF.

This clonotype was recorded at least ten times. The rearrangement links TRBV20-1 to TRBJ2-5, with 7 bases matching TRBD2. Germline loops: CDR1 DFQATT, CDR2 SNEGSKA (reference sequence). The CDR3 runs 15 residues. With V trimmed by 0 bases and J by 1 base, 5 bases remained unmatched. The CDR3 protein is CSARDGDYLQETQYF. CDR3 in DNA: TGCAGTGCTAGAGATGGGGACTACCTCCAAGAGACCCAGTACTTC.

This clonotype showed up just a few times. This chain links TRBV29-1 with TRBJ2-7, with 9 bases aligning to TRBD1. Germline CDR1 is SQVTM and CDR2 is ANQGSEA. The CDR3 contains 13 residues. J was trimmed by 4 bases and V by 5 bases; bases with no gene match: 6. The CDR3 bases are TGCAGCGTTAAGGGGACAGGGTTTTACGAGCAGTACTTC. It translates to CSVKGTGFYEQYF.

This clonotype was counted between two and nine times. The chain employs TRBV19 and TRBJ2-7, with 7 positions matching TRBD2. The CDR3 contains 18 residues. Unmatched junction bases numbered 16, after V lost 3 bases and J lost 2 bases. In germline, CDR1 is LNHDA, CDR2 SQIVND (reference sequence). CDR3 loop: CASSIFSGGQRGTYEQYF. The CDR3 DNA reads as TGTGCCAGTAGTATCTTTTCGGGAGGCCAACGAGGTACCTACGAGCAGTACTTC.

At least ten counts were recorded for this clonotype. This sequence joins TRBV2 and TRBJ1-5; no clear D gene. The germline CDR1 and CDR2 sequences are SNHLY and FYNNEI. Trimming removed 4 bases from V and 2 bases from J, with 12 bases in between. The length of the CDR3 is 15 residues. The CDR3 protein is CASSVGKPGNQPQHF. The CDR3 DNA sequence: TGTGCCAGCAGTGTGGGAAAGCCAGGCAATCAGCCCCAGCATTTT.

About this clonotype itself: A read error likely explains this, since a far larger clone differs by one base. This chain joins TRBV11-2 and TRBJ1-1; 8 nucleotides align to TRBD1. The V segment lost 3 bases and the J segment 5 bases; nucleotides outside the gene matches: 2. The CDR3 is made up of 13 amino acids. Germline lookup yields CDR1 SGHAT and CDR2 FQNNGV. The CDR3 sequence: CASSFGQGTEAFF. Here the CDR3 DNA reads TGTGCCAGCAGCTTCGGACAGGGAACTGAAGCTTTCTTT.

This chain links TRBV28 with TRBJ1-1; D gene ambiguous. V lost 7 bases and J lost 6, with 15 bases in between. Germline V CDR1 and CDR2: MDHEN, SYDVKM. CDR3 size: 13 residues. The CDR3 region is CASTLLGRAEAFF. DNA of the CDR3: TGTGCCAGCACCCTACTAGGGCGCGCTGAAGCTTTCTTT.

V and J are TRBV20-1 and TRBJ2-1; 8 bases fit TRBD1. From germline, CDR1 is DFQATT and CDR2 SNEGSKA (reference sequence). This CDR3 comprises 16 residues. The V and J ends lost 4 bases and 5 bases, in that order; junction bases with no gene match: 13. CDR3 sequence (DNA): TGCAGTGCTAACCCCCTCCCGGGACAGGTCGACAATGAGCAGTTCTTC. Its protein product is CSANPLPGQVDNEQFF.

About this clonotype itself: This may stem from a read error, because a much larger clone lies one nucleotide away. In DNA form, the CDR3 reads TGTGCCAGCAGTGACCACGCTACCTTCGGGAGCGTAGATGGCTACACCTTC. This sequence encodes CASSDHATFGSVDGYTF. The V and J genes are TRBV27 and TRBJ1-2; D is uncertain. This CDR3 is built from 17 residues. Trimming removed 5 bases at V and 6 bases at J, with 25 bases between. CDR1 and CDR2 from the germline V gene are MNHEY and SMNVEV (reference sequence).

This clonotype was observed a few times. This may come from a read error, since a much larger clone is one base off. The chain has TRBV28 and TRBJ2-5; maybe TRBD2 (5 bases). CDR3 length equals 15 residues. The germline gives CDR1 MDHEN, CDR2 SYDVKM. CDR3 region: CASSFEGEPQEAQYF. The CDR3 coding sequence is TGTGCCAGCAGTTTTGAGGGAGAGCCCCAAGAGGCCCAGTACTTC.

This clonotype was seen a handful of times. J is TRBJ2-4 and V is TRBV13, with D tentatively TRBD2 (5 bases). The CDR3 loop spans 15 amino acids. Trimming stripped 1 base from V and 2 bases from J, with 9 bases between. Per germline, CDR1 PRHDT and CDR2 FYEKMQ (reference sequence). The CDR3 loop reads CASSLVEGPKNIQYF. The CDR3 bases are TGTGCCAGCAGCTTAGTAGAGGGCCCCAAAAACATTCAGTACTTC.

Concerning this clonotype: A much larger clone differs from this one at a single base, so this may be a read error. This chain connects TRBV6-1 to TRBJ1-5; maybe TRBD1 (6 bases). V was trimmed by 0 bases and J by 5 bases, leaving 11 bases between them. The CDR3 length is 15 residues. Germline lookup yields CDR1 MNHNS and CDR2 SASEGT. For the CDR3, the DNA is TGTGCCAGCAGTGAAGCGACACAGGGTCATCAGCCCCAGCATTTT. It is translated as CASSEATQGHQPQHF.

CDR3: CAWIPHSGRAGDEQFF. In DNA, the CDR3 is TGTGCCTGGATTCCCCATAGCGGGAGGGCCGGGGATGAGCAGTTCTTC. J is TRBJ2-1 and V is TRBV30; TRBD2 matches at 11 bases. V trimming: 4 bases; J trimming: 8 bases; junction bases outside the gene matches: 13. The length of the CDR3 is 16 residues. Germline assignment: CDR1 GTSNPN and CDR2 SVGIG (reference sequence).

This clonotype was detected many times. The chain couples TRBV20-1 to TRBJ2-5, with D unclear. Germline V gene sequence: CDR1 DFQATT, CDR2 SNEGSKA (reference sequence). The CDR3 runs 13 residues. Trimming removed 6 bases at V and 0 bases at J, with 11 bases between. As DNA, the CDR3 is TGCAGTGCCCACCCGGGCAACCAAGAGACCCAGTACTTC. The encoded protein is CSAHPGNQETQYF.

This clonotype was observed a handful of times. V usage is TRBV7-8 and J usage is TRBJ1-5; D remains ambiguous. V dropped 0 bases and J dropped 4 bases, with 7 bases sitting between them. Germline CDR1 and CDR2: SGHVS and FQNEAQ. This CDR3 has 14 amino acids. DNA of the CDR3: TGTGCCAGCAGCTTAGCCTGGAGTAATCAGCCCCAGCATTTT. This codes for CASSLAWSNQPQHF.

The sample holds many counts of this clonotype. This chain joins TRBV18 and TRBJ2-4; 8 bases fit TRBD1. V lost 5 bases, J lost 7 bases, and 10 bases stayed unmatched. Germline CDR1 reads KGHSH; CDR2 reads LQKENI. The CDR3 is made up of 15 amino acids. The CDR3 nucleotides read TGTGCCAGCTCAGCAACAGGGGGGCAAAGGAACATTCAGTACTTC. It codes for CASSATGGQRNIQYF.

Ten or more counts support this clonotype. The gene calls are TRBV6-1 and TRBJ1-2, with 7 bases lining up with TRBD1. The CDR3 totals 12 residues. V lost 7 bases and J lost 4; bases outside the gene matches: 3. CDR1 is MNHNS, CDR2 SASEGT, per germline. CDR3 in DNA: TGTGCCAGCAAAGGGACAGCCTATGGCTACACCTTC. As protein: CASKGTAYGYTF.